The rows below give T cell receptor beta chains drawn from one sample of a study of blood T cell repertoires in COVID-19. The method was immunoSEQ multiplex PCR; TCRdb's version includes in-frame clones alone and lacks a portion of them. Of approximately 200,000 clones listed, roughly 81% are singletons. The sequenced material came from peripheral blood. The origin of the receptors is a woman older than 75 with COVID-19, enrolled during active disease. The CDR3 runs from the conserved cysteine through the conserved F or W.

CDR3: CASSQGGTSGRVYNEQFF; V: TRBV14
CDR3: CASSYIAGMPSIANTIYF; V: TRBV7-7
CDR3: CASSRWRSTEAFF; V: TRBV28
CDR3: CASSLAPSGTDPDF; V: TRBV11-2
CDR3: CSVVAWEDGEAFF; V: TRBV29-1
CDR3: CASSPGQGSETQYF; V: TRBV5-1
CDR3: CATSRDRGPGVGRRFF; V: TRBV15
CDR3: CASSQERGTGLYEQYF; V: TRBV14
CDR3: CASSITSGRGLNEQFF; V: TRBV19
CDR3: CSVLGGSGSLYEQFF; V: TRBV29-1
CDR3: CASSQDSPRPGYEQYF; V: TRBV4-1
CDR3: CASSQTSGMDAAYEQYF; V: TRBV3-1/TRBV3-2
CDR3: CASSRSQGSSYNEQFF; V: TRBV5-1
CDR3: CASSLLAGGPWEQFF; V: TRBV28
CDR3: CASGLAGDRGDSPLHF; V: TRBV12-5
CDR3: CASGPNEQFF; V: TRBV6-5
CDR3: CASSSGQGDTEAFF; V: TRBV6-5
CDR3: CASSSGTGNTGELFF; V: TRBV19
CDR3: CASSSRDSSSTNEKLFF; V: TRBV19
CDR3: CASSVETGKNEKLFF; V: TRBV9
CDR3: CATSRVRTLAKNIQYF; V: TRBV15
CDR3: CASSLRRDRGTGELFF; V: TRBV11-1
CDR3: CASTRFPSGNTIYF; V: TRBV6-5
CDR3: CASSQDPTGLTNYGYTF; V: TRBV14
CDR3: CASSLRLAGMDEQFF; V: TRBV5-4
CDR3: CASSRRLAGTYEQYF; V: TRBV19
CDR3: CASSPDSGQYTGELFF; V: TRBV11-2
CDR3: CASSLSSRGTDTQYF; V: TRBV28
CDR3: CASSQNKPYEQYF; V: TRBV5-6
CDR3: CASSLRVRHTGELFF; V: TRBV7-8
CDR3: CASSGTSGLSEQYF; V: TRBV27
CDR3: CASSLPGQGANYGYTF; V: TRBV5-4
CDR3: CASSLGTNEQYF; V: TRBV5-4
CDR3: CASSPDLDWGTADTQYF; V: TRBV11-2
CDR3: CASSEGRGQETQYF; V: TRBV7-8
CDR3: CATSALGGGQPQHF; V: TRBV24-1
CDR3: CASRNIGQMNTEAFF; V: TRBV19
CDR3: CATSLDNQPQHF; V: TRBV24-1
CDR3: CASRRENFWYEFF; V: TRBV12-3/TRBV12-4
CDR3: CATPWSPSLGSYEQYF; V: TRBV6-6
CDR3: CASSQEGVKETQYF; V: TRBV4-1
CDR3: CASSLARDRGDEQYF; V: TRBV5-4
CDR3: CASSLEAGFRFEAFF; V: TRBV11-2
CDR3: CASSPRTSGAFEQFF; V: TRBV5-5
CDR3: CASSAGSGQVYYEQYF; V: TRBV5-1
CDR3: CASSQTGGPMRETQYF; V: TRBV3-1/TRBV3-2
CDR3: CASSSRGHSYEQYF; V: TRBV2
CDR3: CASSQVTRNFANTGELFF; V: TRBV3-1/TRBV3-2
CDR3: CASSRLEQPQHF; V: TRBV28
CDR3: CASSVTGGRETQYF; V: TRBV19
CDR3: CSVAEGGYGYTF; V: TRBV29-1
CDR3: CASSLGSLASGVNPDNEQFF; V: TRBV5-4
CDR3: CSVEESADTQYF; V: TRBV29-1
CDR3: CASSPYRGNEQFF; V: TRBV7-2
CDR3: CASSGRGGGGETQYF; V: TRBV5-4